Below are 30 T cell receptor beta chains sequenced from a single sample in a study of cytomegalovirus exposure and HLA in healthy donors. 60 Vbeta and 13 Jbeta primers were used in PCR. Repertoires were generated with immunoSEQ multiplex PCR, while TCRdb's copy carries only in-frame clones and drops some. Of about 82,000 clones in the sample, around 77% were seen once. Sequencing used PBMCs. Every receptor here comes from a man between 45 and 60 years old in good health and CMV-seronegative.

The genes are TRBV7-9 and TRBJ2-5; maybe TRBD2 (7 bases). This CDR3 contains 16 residues. V dropped 6 bases and J dropped 0 bases, with 17 bases sitting between them. The germline CDR1 and CDR2 sequences are SEHNR and FQNEAQ (reference sequence). Here the CDR3 reads CASSYGGAGYQETQYF. CDR3 in DNA: TGTGCCAGCAGTTATGGGGGGGCCGGGTACCAAGAGACCCAGTACTTC.

The CDR3 protein is CASSLVAGDQPQHF. The CDR3 DNA sequence: TGTGCCAGCAGCTTAGTGGCAGGGGATCAGCCCCAGCATTTT. The V gene is TRBV7-6, the J gene TRBJ1-5; possibly TRBD1 for D (6 bases). V gave up 1 base and J gave up 5 bases, with 9 bases separating them. Germline values: CDR1 SGHVS, CDR2 FNYEAQ. This CDR3 contains 14 residues. Filled out from reference TRBV7-6 and TRBJ1-5, the complete variable domain reads GAGVSQSPRYKVTKRGQDVALRCDPISGHVSLYWYRQALGQGPEFLTYFNYEAQQDKSGLPNDRFSAERPEGSISTLTIQRTEQRDSAMYRCASSLVAGDQPQHFGDGTRLSIL.

The table lists this clone with a few counts. V is TRBV5-6 and J is TRBJ2-7; a weak D match, TRBD1 (7 bases). V was shortened by 1 base and J by 3 bases, with 11 bases between the two germline ends. CDR3 size: 14 residues. Germline V gives CDR1 SGHDT, CDR2 YYEEEE. CDR3 DNA: TGTGCCAGCAGCTTGTGGAGGGGGCACTACGAGCAGTACTTC. This sequence encodes CASSLWRGHYEQYF.

For this clone: Other DNA sequences in this sample translate to the same CDR3. J is TRBJ2-1 and V is TRBV7-9; D might be TRBD1 (5 bases). Germline V lookup: CDR1 SEHNR, CDR2 FQNEAQ (reference sequence). Trimming took 1 base from V and 4 from J, leaving 5 bases between them. The CDR3 has 13 residues. The CDR3 loop is CASSLDRYNEQFF. In DNA, the CDR3 is TGTGCCAGCAGCTTAGACAGGTACAATGAGCAGTTCTTC.

This clone was recorded once. The chain couples TRBV19 to TRBJ1-3, with unresolved D. Looked up from germline, CDR1 is LNHDA and CDR2 is SQIVND (reference sequence). The CDR3 sequence is 13 residues long. V lost 5 bases and J lost 4, with 9 bases in between. The CDR3 is CASSPSWGNTIYF. The CDR3 nucleotides read TGTGCCAGTAGTCCCAGTTGGGGAAACACCATATATTTT. The entire variable domain, with the rest obtained from reference TRBV19 and TRBJ1-3, is as follows: DGGITQSPKYLFRKEGQNVTLSCEQNLNHDAMYWYRQDPGQGLRLIYYSQIVNDFQKGDIAEGYSVSREKKESFPLTVTSAQKNPTAFYLCASSPSWGNTIYFGEGSWLTVV.

The CDR3 here is CASSLSSRTGGKSGELFF. The CDR3 DNA reads TGTGCCAGCAGTTTATCATCTCGTACAGGGGGGAAGTCCGGGGAGCTGTTTTTT. V and J are TRBV27 and TRBJ2-2; 8 nucleotides line up with TRBD1. The germline gives CDR1 MNHEY, CDR2 SMNVEV (reference sequence). CDR3 length: 18 residues. V lost 0 bases, J lost 6 bases, and 12 bases stayed unmatched.

This rearrangement joins TRBV2 to TRBJ1-5, with TRBD1 matching over 9 bases. V was pared by 6 bases and J by 4 bases, with 7 bases of the junction left unmatched. Germline V gene lookup returns CDR1 SNHLY and CDR2 FYNNEI. The CDR3 sequence is 15 residues long. DNA of the CDR3: TGTGCCAGCAGGGAGGGACAGGGTCCTAATCAGCCCCAGCATTTT. Its translation: CASREGQGPNQPQHF.

The V and J genes are TRBV7-2 and TRBJ1-1, with a possible D match to TRBD1 (5 bases). Germline V gives CDR1 SGHTA, CDR2 FQGNSA. CDR3 length: 17 residues. Between the trimmed V and J ends, which lost 1 base and 1 base, there was a span of 16 bases. CDR3 loop: CASSLVLWGSENTEAFF. The DNA for the CDR3 is TGTGCCAGCAGCTTAGTATTGTGGGGCAGTGAGAACACTGAAGCTTTCTTT.

This chain links TRBV5-1 with TRBJ2-4; 9 bases agree with TRBD1. The CDR3 runs to 20 residues. The germline V gene encodes CDR1 SGHRS and CDR2 YFSETQ. V lost 4 bases, J lost 4 bases, and 21 bases stayed unmatched. The CDR3 DNA is TGCGCCAGCAGCCTCCTCTCCTCTGGAACAGGGGGCGTCGGGAAAAACATTCAGTACTTC. Encoded protein: CASSLLSSGTGGVGKNIQYF. Using reference TRBV5-1 and TRBJ2-4 for the parts outside the CDR3, the full variable domain is KAGVTQTPRYLIKTRGQQVTLSCSPISGHRSVSWYQQTPGQGLQFLFEYFSETQRNKGNFPGRFSGRQFSNSRSEMNVSTLELGDSALYLCASSLLSSGTGGVGKNIQYFGAGTRLSVL.

The chain carries TRBV19 and TRBJ2-2, with D possibly being TRBD1 (6 bases). Germline V lookup: CDR1 LNHDA, CDR2 SQIVND (reference sequence). The CDR3 is 15 residues long. The V end lost 6 bases, the J end lost 4 bases, and 15 bases lay between the germline ends. This CDR3 reads CASRDGTTATGELFF. DNA of the CDR3: TGTGCCAGTAGAGACGGGACAACGGCCACCGGGGAGCTGTTTTTT.

The rearrangement uses TRBV11-2 and TRBJ2-1; 9 nucleotides match TRBD2. The germline CDR1 and CDR2 sequences are SGHAT and FQNNGV. The V gene end was trimmed by 1 base and the J gene end by 9 bases; junction bases not matched to a gene: 13. The CDR3 runs to 17 residues. The CDR3 sequence is CASSLGLAGLGWGEQFF. The CDR3 DNA follows: TGTGCCAGCAGCTTAGGTCTAGCGGGGCTAGGATGGGGTGAGCAGTTCTTC.

On this clone: One junction end does not reproduce the germline sequence, and a read error may be involved. This sequence joins TRBV7-9 and TRBJ2-7, with 8 bases identical to TRBD1. There are 12 residues in the CDR3. Germline values: CDR1 SEHNR, CDR2 FQNEAQ (reference sequence). CDR3 amino acids: CSSSLTGDEQYF. The CDR3 DNA follows: TGTTCCAGCAGCTTGACAGGGGACGAGCAGTACTTC. Together with reference TRBV7-9 and TRBJ2-7, the CDR3 gives the full variable domain: DTGVSQNPRHKITKRGQNVTFRCDPISEHNRLYWYRQTLGQGPEFLTYFQNEAQLEKSRLLSDRFSAERPKGSFSTLEIQRTEQGDSAMYLCSSSLTGDEQYFGPGTRLTVT.

The CDR3 protein is CASSLAAALYNEQFF. In DNA, the CDR3 is TGTGCCAGCAGCTTGGCTGCGGCTCTCTACAATGAGCAGTTCTTC. The chain is built from TRBV5-5 and TRBJ2-1, with D unclear. V was shortened by 0 bases and J by 3 bases, with 10 bases between the two germline ends. Germline V CDR1 and CDR2: SGHKS, YYEKEE (reference sequence). This CDR3 is 15 amino acids long.

The chain carries TRBV5-1 and TRBJ1-3; D call uncertain. The CDR3 loop spans 14 amino acids. The ends were cut back, 4 bases at V and 1 base at J, with 9 bases in the middle. Per germline, CDR1 SGHRS and CDR2 YFSETQ. The CDR3 DNA sequence: TGCGCCAGCAGCCCGGCGGGTTCTGGAAACACCATATATTTT. This translates into CASSPAGSGNTIYF.

V gene TRBV7-2 combines with J gene TRBJ2-5; D gene ambiguous. The last part of the DNA fits TRBJ2-7 better; the J call may be wrong. Looked up from germline, CDR1 is SGHTA and CDR2 is FQGNSA. This CDR3 is 14 amino acids long. The DNA for the CDR3 is TGTGCCAGCAGCTTCAGACATATTACCTACGAGCAGTACTTC. This gives the protein CASSFRHITYEQYF.

This chain links TRBV19 with TRBJ2-7, with 9 nucleotides matching TRBD1. CDR3 length: 16 residues. The J segment lost 4 bases and the V segment lost 6 bases, leaving 13 bases of the junction unmatched. CDR1 is LNHDA, CDR2 SQIVND, per germline (reference sequence). CDR3 in amino acids: CASRKKGQGDRYEQYF. In DNA, the CDR3 is TGTGCCAGTAGAAAAAAGGGACAGGGTGATAGGTACGAGCAGTACTTC.

V gene TRBV9 combines with J gene TRBJ2-2, with 7 bases lining up with TRBD2. Germline V gene sequence: CDR1 SGDLS, CDR2 YYNGEE. CDR3 length: 16 residues. V was clipped by 1 base and J by 4 bases; unmatched bases: 7. CDR3 region: CASSVSRLAPTGELFF. DNA of the CDR3: TGTGCCAGCAGCGTATCCCGACTAGCTCCCACCGGGGAGCTGTTTTTT.

The rearrangement joins TRBV5-4 to TRBJ1-5, with D hard to call. V lost 5 bases and J 0 bases, leaving 6 bases between the germline ends. CDR3 length: 13 residues. Per germline, CDR1 SGHNT and CDR2 YYREEE (reference sequence). The CDR3 DNA follows: TGTGCCAGCAGTACAGATAGCAATCAGCCCCAGCATTTT. This codes for CASSTDSNQPQHF.

J is TRBJ1-1 and V is TRBV4-2; TRBD1 matches at 10 bases. This CDR3 is built from 14 residues. The V and J ends lost 4 bases and 5 bases, in that order; junction bases with no gene match: 4. Per germline, CDR1 LGHNA and CDR2 YNFKEQ. CDR3 loop: CASSRQGARTEAFF. As DNA, the CDR3 is TGTGCCAGCAGCCGACAGGGGGCAAGGACTGAAGCTTTCTTT.

This chain uses TRBV7-6 with TRBJ2-7; 8 positions agree with TRBD1. The CDR3 consists of 15 residues. The V and J ends lost 5 bases and 4 bases, in that order; junction bases with no gene match: 10. Germline CDR1 and CDR2: SGHVS and FNYEAQ. CDR3 region: CASSDTRDRTYEQYF. The CDR3 DNA reads as TGTGCCAGCAGCGATACTCGGGACAGGACGTACGAGCAGTACTTC.

The rearrangement links TRBV4-2 to TRBJ2-7; the match to TRBD1 covers 11 bases. Per the germline V gene, CDR1 is LGHNA and CDR2 is YNFKEQ. With V trimmed by 3 bases and J by 3 bases, 1 base remained unmatched. The CDR3 is 14 amino acids. DNA of the CDR3: TGTGCCAGCAGCCAGGGACAGGGGGACTACGAGCAGTACTTC. Protein sequence: CASSQGQGDYEQYF.

The J gene is TRBJ1-1, the V gene TRBV10-3; TRBD1 agrees at 11 bases. Germline trimming cut 8 bases from V and 1 base from J; bases unmatched to any gene: 0. Germline loops: CDR1 ENHRY, CDR2 SYGVKD. The CDR3 covers 13 residues. DNA of the CDR3: TGTGCCATCGGACAGGGGGCGAACACTGAAGCTTTCTTT. Translation gives CAIGQGANTEAFF.

The rearrangement joins TRBV7-3 to TRBJ1-6; the match to TRBD1 covers 8 bases. This CDR3 has 14 residues. J was trimmed by 10 bases and V by 9 bases; bases with no gene match: 11. Germline V CDR1 and CDR2: SGHTA, FQGTGA. The CDR3 loop reads CASSRGPIGSPLHF. Here the CDR3 DNA reads TGTGCCAGTTCCAGGGGGCCAATAGGATCACCCCTCCACTTT.

The CDR3 is CASSHRTGNSPQHF. The DNA for the CDR3 is TGTGCCAGCAGCCATCGGACAGGGAATTCGCCCCAGCATTTT. This sequence joins TRBV5-5 and TRBJ1-5; 8 bases agree with TRBD1. The J segment lost 9 bases and the V segment lost 4 bases, leaving 9 bases of the junction unmatched. CDR3 size: 14 residues. Germline V gene lookup returns CDR1 SGHKS and CDR2 YYEKEE (reference sequence).

The chain joins TRBV10-2 to TRBJ2-1, with D hard to call. V lost 4 bases and J lost 3, with 10 bases in between. The CDR3 sequence is 14 residues long. Germline CDR1 WSHSY, CDR2 SAAADI. CDR3 in DNA: TGCGCCAGCAGTGCTGCTCGCAGCTACAATGAGCAGTTCTTC. Residues: CASSAARSYNEQFF.

Regarding this clone: Other DNA sequences in this sample translate to the same CDR3. The V call is TRBV7-9, the J call TRBJ1-4, with 9 bases that match TRBD1. CDR3 length: 14 residues. Germline trimming cut 8 bases from V and 7 bases from J; bases unmatched to any gene: 8. Germline V gives CDR1 SEHNR, CDR2 FQNEAQ (reference sequence). CDR3 in amino acids: CASSSTGGSEKLFF. CDR3 DNA sequence: TGTGCCAGCTCATCTACAGGGGGCTCTGAAAAACTGTTTTTT.

The chain couples TRBV28 to TRBJ2-7; tentatively, D is TRBD2 (5 bases). CDR3 length: 11 residues. Trimming pared 3 bases from V and 5 bases from J, leaving 5 bases between. Germline V gives CDR1 MDHEN, CDR2 SYDVKM. In DNA, the CDR3 is TGTGCCAGCAGTTTCGGGGACGAGCAGTACTTC. Encoded protein: CASSFGDEQYF.

CDR3 coding DNA: TGTGCCAGAAGCCCGACCCCCACAGGTCGTGCCCCTCCCTACAATGAGCAGTTCTTC. Translated, it gives CARSPTPTGRAPPYNEQFF. The V and J genes are TRBV5-3 and TRBJ2-1, with D perhaps TRBD1 (5 bases). TRBV5-3 is an open reading frame whose function is uncertain. The CDR3 consists of 19 residues. V lost 4 bases, J lost 2 bases, and 25 bases lay in between.

This sequence joins TRBV7-9 and TRBJ2-6, with 12 bases that match TRBD1. The CDR3 length is 17 residues. Germline CDR1 SEHNR, CDR2 FQNEAQ (reference sequence). The V gene end was trimmed by 5 bases and the J gene end by 2 bases; junction bases not matched to a gene: 4. CDR3 loop: CASSPGQGAAGANVLTF. The CDR3 DNA reads as TGTGCCAGCAGCCCGGGACAGGGGGCAGCTGGGGCCAACGTCCTGACTTTC. The full variable domain, with the rest looked up from reference TRBV7-9 and TRBJ2-6, is DTGVSQNPRHKITKRGQNVTFRCDPISEHNRLYWYRQTLGQGPEFLTYFQNEAQLEKSRLLSDRFSAERPKGSFSTLEIQRTEQGDSAMYLCASSPGQGAAGANVLTFGAGSRLTVL.

The J gene is TRBJ2-1, the V gene TRBV9, with TRBD2 matching over 9 bases. Germline lookup yields CDR1 SGDLS and CDR2 YYNGEE. CDR3 length: 16 residues. The V gene end was trimmed by 0 bases and the J gene end by 4 bases; junction bases not matched to a gene: 5. The CDR3 protein is CASSVVELAGYNEQFF. The CDR3 DNA sequence: TGTGCCAGCAGCGTAGTAGAGCTAGCGGGGTACAATGAGCAGTTCTTC.